This T cell receptor (beta chain) derives from a study of blood T cells in healthy people across ages. The study, taken as a whole, reports: Unsorted PBMCs prevented conclusive naive versus antigen-experienced comparison.

Together with a sample-barcoded 5' primer, a J-beta primer mix was included in a second PCR lasting about 7 to 12 cycles. Tags on each cDNA molecule came from a template-switch adaptor with 12 random nucleotides. The yield of each sample was at least 2.5 million CDR3-containing paired-end reads. One entry per CDR3 protein, called by TCRdb with MiXCR from the 5' RACE reads. The sample comprises more than 1,400,000 distinct CDR3 sequences, 42% of which are singletons, and 6.5% to 10% rests with the top ten. Concerning this clonotype: The antigen remains unidentified.

CDR1 and CDR2 (germline): MGHRA, YSYEKL. This CDR3 contains 16 residues. The trim removed 0 bases at V and 3 bases at J, leaving 4 bases unmatched. The TCR comes from a woman aged 18-35 years in good health. The J gene is TRBJ1-1, the V gene TRBV4-1; TRBD1 agrees at 10 bases. Input material: blood. The CDR3 DNA reads as TGCGCCAGCAGCCAAGATTCCGGGACAGGGGACACTGAAGCTTTCTTT. It specifies CASSQDSGTGDTEAFF.